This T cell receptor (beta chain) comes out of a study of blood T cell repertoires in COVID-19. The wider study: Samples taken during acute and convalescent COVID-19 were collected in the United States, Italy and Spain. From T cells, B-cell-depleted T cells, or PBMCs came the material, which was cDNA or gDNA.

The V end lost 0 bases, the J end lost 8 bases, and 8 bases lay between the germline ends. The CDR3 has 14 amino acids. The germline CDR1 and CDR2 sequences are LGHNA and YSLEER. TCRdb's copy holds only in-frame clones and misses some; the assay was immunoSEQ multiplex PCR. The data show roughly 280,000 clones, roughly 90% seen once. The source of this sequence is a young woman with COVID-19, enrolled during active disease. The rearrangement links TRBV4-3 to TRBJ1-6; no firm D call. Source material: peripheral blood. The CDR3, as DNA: TGCGCCAGCAGCCAAGAGATAGAGGATTCACCCCTCCACTTT. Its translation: CASSQEIEDSPLHF.